This entry describes one T cell receptor beta chain. The ends lost 4 bases at V and 15 bases at J; junction bases unmatched: 10. CDR1 MDHEN and CDR2 SYDVKM come from the germline V gene. The CDR3 extends over 13 amino acids. The data stem from a study of T cell responses to AZD1222 COVID-19 vaccine. Clones were read by immunoSEQ multiplex PCR, and TCRdb kept only the in-frame ones, dropping some. Among over 65,000 clones listed, about 90% were seen once. The clonotype was recovered from an adult in good health. This sample comprised peripheral blood, obtained on day 0 of AZD1222 vaccination. The J gene is TRBJ2-2, the V gene TRBV28; TRBD1 matches 8 bases. DNA of the CDR3: TGTGCCAGCAGTTCATACCGGGACAGGAGGATGTTTTTT. It translates to CASSSYRDRRMFF.